Listed below are T cell receptor beta chains from one sample, sequenced in a study of blood T cell repertoires in COVID-19. TCRdb keeps only in-frame clones here, not all; method: immunoSEQ multiplex PCR. The sample has about 180,000 clones, more than 70% seen once. The specimen sequenced was PBMCs or T cells enriched from blood (not recorded which). The receptors were sampled from a woman in her twenties or thirties who had recovered from COVID-19. Both conserved end residues are part of each CDR3. A D gene is named only where the DNA matches it firmly. Size is stated for part of the rows, as once, few or many counts, or as a class when the clone is expanded.

V	J	D	size	DNA	CDR3
TRBV27	TRBJ2-7	-	-	TGTGCCAGCAGTTTATCAGCCCCTCCCTTCGACGAGCAGTACTTC	CASSLSAPPFDEQYF
TRBV18	TRBJ2-6	TRBD1	-	TGTGCCAGCTCAGATATGGGACAGGGAACCTCTGGGGCCAACGTCCTGACTTTC	CASSDMGQGTSGANVLTF
TRBV6-1	TRBJ2-7	-	once	TGTGCCAGCAGTGAATTGGGGACTCGACCCCTCGAGCAGTACTTC	CASSELGTRPLEQYF
TRBV6-1	TRBJ2-7	-	-	TGTGCCAGCAGTGAAACCGGGAGTCTGGGCGAGCAGTACTTC	CASSETGSLGEQYF
TRBV18	TRBJ2-7	TRBD1	-	TGTGCCAGCTCGTTCTCGGGACAGGGCGCCTACGAGCAGTACTTC	CASSFSGQGAYEQYF
TRBV27	TRBJ2-3	TRBD2	-	TGTGCCAGCAGTTTAAGGACGATTCTAGCGGGAAGAGATACGCAGTATTTT	CASSLRTILAGRDTQYF
TRBV7-7	TRBJ2-1	TRBD2	-	TGTGCTAGCAGCTTAGCGTTAGATTTTTCGGGAGGGGTCGAGAATGAGCAGTTCTTC	CASSLALDFSGGVENEQFF
TRBV27	TRBJ2-5	-	-	TGTGCCACCCGCGGGGAAGAGACCCAGTACTTC	CATRGEETQYF
TRBV28	TRBJ2-2	TRBD2	few	TGTGCCAGCAGTTTAGGGGGGAGGGCCGGCACCGGGGAGCTGTTTTTT	CASSLGGRAGTGELFF
TRBV3-1/TRBV3-2	TRBJ2-1	TRBD2	once	TGTGCCAGCAGCCAAGAAGCGGGGTACAATGAGCAGTTCTTC	CASSQEAGYNEQFF
TRBV25-1	TRBJ2-2	TRBD1	-	TGTGCCAGCAGCAAAGGACAGGGGGCAAACACCGGGGAGCTGTTTTTT	CASSKGQGANTGELFF
TRBV27	TRBJ1-2	-	few	TGTGCCAGCAGTCATGGACTCGGCGGTGGCTACACCTTC	CASSHGLGGGYTF
TRBV9	TRBJ2-7	-	-	TGTGCCAGCAGCGTAGCGTCCTCCTCCTACGAGCAGTACTTC	CASSVASSSYEQYF
TRBV9	TRBJ2-3	-	-	TGTGCCAGCAGCGTAGGGACACACACAGATACGCAGTATTTT	CASSVGTHTDTQYF
TRBV19	TRBJ2-6	-	-	TGTGCCAGTACTCAGGGACTGTGGGGGGCCAACGTCCTGACTTTC	CASTQGLWGANVLTF
TRBV7-9	TRBJ2-7	TRBD1	-	TGTGCCAGCAGCTCTACAGGGGTGGACTCCTACGAGCAGTACTTC	CASSSTGVDSYEQYF
TRBV20-1	TRBJ2-7	TRBD1	-	TGCAGAGGTGAACAGGGGCACGAGCAGTACTTC	CRGEQGHEQYF
TRBV29-1	TRBJ1-2	TRBD1	-	TGCAGCGTGGACAGGGATGACGGCTACACCTTC	CSVDRDDGYTF
TRBV18	TRBJ1-2	-	-	TGTGCCAGCTCCTTCCGGCAGGAGGCTAACTATGGCTACACCTTC	CASSFRQEANYGYTF